This paragraph reports one T cell receptor (beta chain). The data stem from a study of PD-L1 blockade in urothelial cancer. Per the germline V gene, CDR1 is SGHNT and CDR2 is YYREEE (reference sequence). Trimming cost V 4 bases and J 4 bases; bases outside gene matches: 5. The CDR3 is made up of 14 amino acids. Sequencing was performed with immunoSEQ multiplex PCR; in TCRdb, only in-frame clones are kept and a portion is missing. The data hold 35,000 to 45,000 clones, with roughly four fifths observed a single time. The time point here: pretreatment peripheral blood. The rearrangement uses TRBV5-4 and TRBJ2-5; 9 nucleotides match TRBD1. The receptor comes from a man aged 60-69 years with urothelial cancer. Here the sequenced sample was PBMCs, taken around atezolizumab (anti-PD-L1) treatment. CDR3 bases: TGTGCCAGCAGCCTACAGGGGGCGGGAGAGACCCAGTACTTC. Encoded protein: CASSLQGAGETQYF.